The rows below give T cell receptor beta chains drawn from one sample of a study of blood T cell repertoires in COVID-19. TCRdb keeps only in-frame clones here, not all; method: immunoSEQ multiplex PCR. The table has about 59,000 clones, more than 60% seen once. Sequenced sample: peripheral blood. These receptors were taken from a woman in her 70s with acute or convalescent COVID-19. Both conserved end residues are part of each CDR3. The D gene is left open where the match is weak. Rows may omit the clone size; those that give it use once, few, many or a size class.

V	D	J	size	CDR3	DNA
TRBV27	NA	TRBJ1-2	NA	CASSTRRVNYGYTF	TGTGCCAGCAGTACGAGGAGAGTTAACTATGGCTACACCTTC
TRBV6-6	NA	TRBJ1-1	NA	CASSQYRVGTEAFF	TGTGCCAGCAGTCAATACAGGGTGGGCACTGAAGCTTTCTTT
TRBV14	NA	TRBJ1-1	few	CASSPPMNTEAFF	TGTGCCAGCAGCCCCCCTATGAACACTGAAGCTTTCTTT
TRBV6-5	NA	TRBJ1-3	NA	CASKTTSSGNTIYF	TGTGCCAGCAAAACAACTAGCTCTGGAAACACCATATATTTT
TRBV10-2	NA	TRBJ1-1	NA	CASTRGGEAFF	TGCGCCAGCACGAGGGGGGGTGAAGCTTTCTTT
TRBV7-3	NA	TRBJ2-1	NA	CASRVGVEAGAQEQFF	TGTGCCAGCAGGGTGGGGGTAGAAGCAGGGGCTCAGGAGCAGTTCTTC
TRBV18	NA	TRBJ1-6	NA	CASSSKGGGQPSPLHF	TGTGCCAGCTCATCGAAAGGGGGGGGCCAGCCCTCACCCCTCCACTTT
TRBV2	NA	TRBJ2-5	once	CASSELEVETQYF	TGTGCCAGCAGTGAATTGGAGGTAGAGACCCAGTACTTC
TRBV5-4	TRBD2	TRBJ2-3	many	CASSLMAGGMDTQYF	TGTGCCAGCAGCTTGATGGCGGGGGGGATGGATACGCAGTATTTT
TRBV19	TRBD1	TRBJ1-3	NA	CASSISGGDGNTIYF	TGTGCCAGTAGTATATCAGGGGGCGACGGAAACACCATATATTTT
TRBV27	NA	TRBJ1-1	few	CASSLSSGGRRDTEAFF	TGTGCCAGCAGTTTATCGAGCGGGGGGCGAAGAGACACTGAAGCTTTCTTT
TRBV19	TRBD1	TRBJ1-5	once	CASTGDRVVDQPQHF	TGTGCCAGTACCGGGGACAGGGTAGTGGATCAGCCCCAGCATTTT
TRBV27	TRBD2	TRBJ2-5	NA	CASVTRAGGLETQYF	TGTGCCAGCGTAACTAGAGCGGGGGGGCTGGAGACCCAGTACTTC
TRBV5-1	NA	TRBJ2-3	NA	CASSGVLGAWDTQYF	TGCGCCAGCAGCGGGGTGTTGGGGGCATGGGATACGCAGTATTTT
TRBV6-2/TRBV6-3	TRBD1	TRBJ1-1	NA	CASSYSGGTGTEAFF	TGTGCCAGCAGTTACTCCGGTGGGACAGGCACTGAAGCTTTCTTT